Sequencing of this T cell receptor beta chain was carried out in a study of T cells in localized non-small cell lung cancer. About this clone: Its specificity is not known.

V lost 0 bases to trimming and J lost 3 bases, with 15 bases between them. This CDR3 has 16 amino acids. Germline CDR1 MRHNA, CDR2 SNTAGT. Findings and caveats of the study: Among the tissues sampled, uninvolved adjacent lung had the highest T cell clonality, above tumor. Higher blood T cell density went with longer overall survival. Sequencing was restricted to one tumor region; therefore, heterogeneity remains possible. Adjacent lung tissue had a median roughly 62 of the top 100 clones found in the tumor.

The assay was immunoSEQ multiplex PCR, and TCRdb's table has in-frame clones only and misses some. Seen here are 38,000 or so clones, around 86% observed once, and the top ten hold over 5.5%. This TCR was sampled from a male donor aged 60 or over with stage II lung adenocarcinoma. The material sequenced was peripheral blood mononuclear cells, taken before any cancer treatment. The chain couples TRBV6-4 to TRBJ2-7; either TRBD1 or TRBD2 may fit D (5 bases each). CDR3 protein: CASSDSRAIGGYEQYF. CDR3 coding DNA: TGTGCCAGCAGTGACTCCCGGGCGATTGGGGGCTACGAGCAGTACTTC.